This T cell receptor beta chain was recorded in a study of shared clonotypes between healthy human individuals. Whole-study findings and limits: It was observed that 5% to 6% of naive CD4 clonotypes were shared across several donors.

CD45RO-negative, CCR7-selected cells formed the naive CD8 fraction, which excluded terminally differentiated effector memory CD45RA+ cells. About this clone: Its antigen is still unknown.

Per the original methods: ImmunoSEQ output lacked quality scores and full-length reads, limiting matched filtering. TCRdb's copy holds only in-frame clones and misses some; the assay was immunoSEQ multiplex PCR. The V and J calls and clone size are taken from that table; D and trimming were inferred from the DNA. The sample contains about 2.1 million clones, about 93% of which appear only once. This TCR derives from a man younger than 35 in good health. Some clones in this sample may be carry-over from other donors' samples. The specimen was naive CD8+ T cells from PBMCs.

The CDR3 protein is CASSGTYEQYF. CDR3 nucleotides: TGTGCCAGCAGCGGGACTTACGAGCAGTACTTC. J is TRBJ2-7 and V is TRBV5-4; D might be TRBD2 (6 bases). Trimming pared 4 bases from V and 4 bases from J, leaving 6 bases between. The length of the CDR3 is 11 residues. CDR1 SGHNT and CDR2 YYREEE come from the germline V gene (reference sequence).